The following is a T cell receptor (beta chain) sequence with its context. Its specificity is unknown. In the PCR, 60 Vbeta and 13 Jbeta primers were used. Per the original data handling: Among the unique TCR beta chains that a later analysis counted, around 82 million in all, roughly 9.9 million were shared. TCRdb keeps only in-frame clones here, not all; method: immunoSEQ multiplex PCR. V and J calls and clone size are those listed in that table; D and trimming were worked out from the DNA. The data hold about 150,000 clones, with around two thirds observed a single time. The V end was cut by 0 bases, the J end by 9 bases, with 19 bases between. The CDR3 totals 16 residues. Germline CDR1 and CDR2: SGHNT and YYREEE (reference sequence). These data belong to a study of cytomegalovirus exposure and HLA in healthy donors. Findings of the study overall: In a later analysis, a missense DCLRE1C variant was linked to TCR beta V- and J-gene trimming.

This receptor was identified in a woman aged 55 to 70 in good health and CMV-seropositive. Source material: PBMCs. The chain uses TRBV5-4 and TRBJ2-4, with D possibly matching TRBD1 (6 bases). This CDR3 is CASSLAGDRTTSIQYF. The CDR3 nucleotides read TGTGCCAGCAGCTTGGCCGGCGACAGGACGACAAGCATTCAGTACTTC.